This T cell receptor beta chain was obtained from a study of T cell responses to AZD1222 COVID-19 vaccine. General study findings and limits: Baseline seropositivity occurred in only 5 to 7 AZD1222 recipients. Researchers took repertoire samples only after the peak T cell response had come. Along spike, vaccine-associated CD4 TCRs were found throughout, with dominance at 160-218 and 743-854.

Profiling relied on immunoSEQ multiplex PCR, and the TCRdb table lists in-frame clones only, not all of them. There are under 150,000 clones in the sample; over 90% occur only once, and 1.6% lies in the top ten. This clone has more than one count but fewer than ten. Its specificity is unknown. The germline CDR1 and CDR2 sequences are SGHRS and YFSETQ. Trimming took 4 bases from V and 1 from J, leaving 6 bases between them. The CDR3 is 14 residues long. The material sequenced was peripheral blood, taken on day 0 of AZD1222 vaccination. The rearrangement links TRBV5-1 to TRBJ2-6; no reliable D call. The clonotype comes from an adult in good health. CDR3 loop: CASSPVSGANVLTF. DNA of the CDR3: TGCGCCAGCAGCCCCGTTTCTGGGGCCAACGTCCTGACTTTC.